The clone carrying this T cell receptor (beta chain) showed up many times. Looked up from germline, CDR1 is SGHAT and CDR2 is FQNNGV. The V and J ends lost 1 base and 6 bases respectively, with 11 bases between them. This CDR3 spans 14 amino acids. Out of unsorted whole blood came the blood RNA, and germline DNA was extracted as well. Before the operation took place, four milliliters of peripheral blood were collected. This sample is drawn from a study of tumor-infiltrating lymphocytes in primary liver carcinoma. Looking at the study overall: The cohort included men and women aged 30 to 69 years. Stage T1-T3 N0M0 tumors measured roughly 4.2 to 11 cm at most.

TCR beta cDNA was reverse-transcribed from about 500 ng of total RNA. The reaction used a constant-region primer and ProtoScript II reverse transcriptase. A slightly modified ARM-PCR protocol with three nested multiplex PCR rounds produced these TCR beta libraries. The first two PCR rounds used TRBV1-TRBV30 forward primers with a C-beta reverse primer, 10 cycles each. TCRdb processed the multiplex PCR reads anew with MiXCR; each CDR3 protein has one entry. Of a few hundred thousand distinct CDR3 sequences listed, 50% to 60% were seen once; the top ten hold about a sixth. This sequence joins TRBV11-2 and TRBJ2-3; D uncertain. The sequence came from a woman younger than 45 with primary liver carcinoma and hepatitis B virus infection. Sequencing was carried out using peripheral blood. The chain's CDR3 is CASSLVFTSDTQYF. The CDR3 coding sequence is TGTGCCAGCAGCTTAGTCTTTACGTCGGATACGCAGTATTTT. The full variable domain, in which reference TRBV11-2 and TRBJ2-3 provide the parts outside the CDR3, is EAGVAQSPRYKIIEKRQSVAFWCNPISGHATLYWYQQILGQGPKLLIQFQNNGVVDDSQLPKDRFSAERLKGVDSTLKIQPAKLEDSAVYLCASSLVFTSDTQYFGPGTRLTVL.